This section outlines one T cell receptor beta chain sequence together with its context. The data belong to a study of technical replicates of blood from several donors. This CDR3 region has 13 residues. Germline CDR1 is LNHDA and CDR2 is SQIVND (reference sequence). Trimming stripped 4 bases from V and 8 bases from J, with 12 bases between. TCRdb's copy holds only in-frame clones and misses some; the assay was immunoSEQ multiplex PCR. The profile shows under 100,000 clones, 94% of them singletons. The clonotype comes from a human donor in good health. The rearrangement joins TRBV19 to TRBJ2-1; no clear D gene. Material for sequencing was T cells isolated from PBMCs. The CDR3 nucleotides are TGTGCCAGTAGTACGCCCGTTTCGGATGAGCAGTTCTTC. Its protein is CASSTPVSDEQFF.